Below are 26 T cell receptor beta chains sequenced from a single sample in a study of regulatory T cells in long-lasting Graves disease. The time point: persistent/refractory GD, antithyroid drugs over 5 years with positive TRAb. PBMCs provided the RNA from which the TCR library was made. Library construction for TCR beta used iRepertoire HTBI primers and Arm-PCR of CDR3 regions. TCRdb passed the multiplex PCR reads through MiXCR, listing each CDR3 protein once. The table lists some 370,000 distinct CDR3 sequences, less than 25% of them singletons. The material sequenced was peripheral blood mononuclear cells (PBMCs), taken when the disease was refractory, from a patient treated with antithyroid drugs. These receptors all come from a female donor with Graves disease.

The CDR3 DNA sequence: TGTGCCAGTTTTTCCCCCTATCACCGGACGCCAGTGGGCTATGGCTACACCTTC. Protein product: CASFSPYHRTPVGYGYTF. The rearrangement links TRBV6-1 to TRBJ1-2; D unclear. CDR1 is MNHNS and CDR2 is SASEGT in the germline V gene. The CDR3 consists of 18 residues. V shed 9 bases and J shed 4 bases, with 30 bases lying between them.

This clonotype appeared a few times. This chain links TRBV6-1 with TRBJ2-7, with 7 nucleotides matching TRBD2. Germline-derived CDR1 and CDR2 are MNHNS and SASEGT. The J segment lost 1 base and the V segment lost 8 bases, leaving 11 bases of the junction unmatched. The CDR3 length is 15 residues. The CDR3 is CASSWRVAGSYEQYF. DNA for the CDR3: TGTGCCAGCTCTTGGAGGGTAGCGGGTTCCTACGAGCAGTACTTC.

The chain joins TRBV12-3 or TRBV12-4 to TRBJ2-3; D not resolved. V lost 1 base, J lost 0 bases, and 8 bases lay in between. This CDR3 contains 15 residues. CDR3 residues: CASSLDLTSTDTQYF. In nucleotides, the CDR3 is TGTGCCAGCAGTTTAGACCTAACTAGCACAGATACGCAGTATTTT.

J is TRBJ1-5 and V is TRBV7-2; possibly TRBD1 for D (5 bases). Per germline, CDR1 SGHTA and CDR2 FQGNSA. Between the trimmed V and J ends, which lost 1 base and 2 bases, there was a span of 9 bases. The CDR3 has 15 residues. CDR3 coding DNA: TGTGCCAGCAGCTTAGAGGGGAAGGGCAATCAGCCCCAGCATTTT. Translating it yields CASSLEGKGNQPQHF.

As for this clonotype: Likely a read error: the CDR3 ends without its conserved phenylalanine or tryptophan. The V call is TRBV27, the J call TRBJ2-7; D is uncertain. CDR3 length equals 12 residues. Germline CDR1 reads MNHEY; CDR2 reads SMNVEV (reference sequence). The V end lost 4 bases, the J end lost 7 bases, and 11 bases lay between the germline ends. CDR3 protein: CASSSPWREQYL. CDR3 DNA: TGTGCCAGCAGTTCCCCCTGGCGTGAGCAGTACCTC.

This clonotype appeared many times. The genes are TRBV12-3 or TRBV12-4 and TRBJ2-6; possibly TRBD1 or TRBD2 for D (5 bases each). The CDR3 is 20 amino acids. Trimming took off 3 bases at V and 0 bases at J, with 21 bases between the two ends. CDR3 coding DNA: TGTGCCAGCAGTTTTGGGGGATACCCCAAATCGAGCTCTGGGGCCAACGTCCTGACTTTC. Translating gives CASSFGGYPKSSSGANVLTF.

This clonotype has a count of ten or more. The V and J genes are TRBV3-1 and TRBJ1-5; no definite D call. This CDR3 is built from 14 residues. From germline, CDR1 is LGHDT and CDR2 YNNKEL (reference sequence). Trimming shortened V by 0 bases and J by 7 bases, and 10 bases separated the two germline ends. CDR3 sequence: CASSQDTGRQPQHF. CDR3 nucleotide sequence: TGTGCCAGCAGCCAAGATACCGGGAGGCAGCCCCAGCATTTT.

There are many counts of this clonotype. This sequence joins TRBV7-2 and TRBJ1-6; D uncertain. The CDR3 sequence is 15 residues long. CDR1 and CDR2 from the germline V gene are SGHTA and FQGNSA. Trimming took off 1 base at V and 4 bases at J, with 8 bases between the two ends. The CDR3 loop reads CASSLGLDYNSPLHF. The CDR3 region has the DNA TGTGCCAGCAGCTTAGGTTTAGATTATAATTCACCCCTCCACTTT.

The chain employs TRBV19 and TRBJ1-5; 9 bases fit TRBD1. Looked up from germline, CDR1 is LNHDA and CDR2 is SQIVND (reference sequence). V was pared by 8 bases and J by 1 base, with 9 bases of the junction left unmatched. The CDR3 loop spans 16 amino acids. CDR3 loop: CASGTGGGWSNQPQHF. For the CDR3, the DNA is TGTGCCAGTGGAACAGGGGGCGGTTGGAGCAATCAGCCCCAGCATTTT.

CDR3 in amino acids: CASSRQGQQPQHF. The CDR3 DNA sequence: TGTGCCAGCAGCCGACAGGGGCAACAGCCCCAGCATTTT. The chain is built from TRBV3-1 and TRBJ1-5; 8 nucleotides agree with TRBD1. Germline trimming cut 4 bases from V and 7 bases from J; bases unmatched to any gene: 3. The CDR3 consists of 13 residues. Germline V gene sequence: CDR1 LGHDT, CDR2 YNNKEL (reference sequence).

The rearrangement links TRBV20-1 to TRBJ2-1, with 8 bases identical to TRBD2. CDR3 length: 15 amino acids. With 3 bases clipped from V and 6 bases from J, the junction kept 10 bases outside the gene matches. Per the germline V gene, CDR1 is DFQATT and CDR2 is SNEGSKA (reference sequence). Written as DNA, the CDR3 is TGCAGTGCTAGCGGTAACCCCGGGACTAGCAATGAGCAGTTCTTC. It yields the protein CSASGNPGTSNEQFF.

The J gene is TRBJ2-7, the V gene TRBV6-2 or TRBV6-3, with a possible D match to TRBD1 (5 bases). The length of the CDR3 is 14 residues. CDR1 and CDR2 (germline): MNHEY, SVGEGT. The V end was cut by 9 bases, the J end by 0 bases, with 15 bases between. Here the CDR3 DNA reads TGTGCCAGTAAGAATGGGGCAGTCTCCTACGAGCAGTACTTC. It is translated as CASKNGAVSYEQYF.

As for this clonotype: A read error may account for a junction end that differs from germline. The rearrangement uses TRBV10-3 and TRBJ1-2, with no clear D. The CDR3 covers 16 residues. Germline CDR1 is ENHRY and CDR2 is SYGVKD. The CDR3 sequence is CAISKSPLQSSYGYTF. CDR3 bases: TGTGCCATCAGTAAGTCTCCCCTACAGAGCTCCTATGGCTACACCTTC.

The rearrangement joins TRBV7-9 to TRBJ2-2; no clear D. V was clipped by 5 bases and J by 6 bases, with 13 bases between them. Germline V gives CDR1 SEHNR, CDR2 FQNEAQ (reference sequence). This CDR3 spans 14 amino acids. The CDR3 DNA is TGTGCCAGCAGCGACTCTGATCAGGCCGGGGAGCTGTTTTTT. As protein: CASSDSDQAGELFF.

This clonotype has at least ten counts. The V call is TRBV7-2, the J call TRBJ2-5, with 9 bases aligning to TRBD2. The CDR3 totals 17 residues. The V and J ends lost 5 bases and 3 bases, in that order; junction bases with no gene match: 13. Germline CDR1 and CDR2: SGHTA and FQGNSA. The DNA of the CDR3 is TGTGCCAGCAGCCTCCGACCTAGCGGGATAGGGGAAGAGACCCAGTACTTC. Amino acid sequence: CASSLRPSGIGEETQYF. Drawing the rest from reference TRBV7-2 and TRBJ2-5, the complete variable domain is GAGVSQSPSNKVTEKGKDVELRCDPISGHTALYWYRQSLGQGLEFLIYFQGNSAPDKSGLPSDRFSAERTGGSVSTLTIQRTQQEDSAVYLCASSLRPSGIGEETQYFGPGTRLLVL.

This clonotype has more than one count but fewer than ten. This chain connects TRBV12-3 or TRBV12-4 to TRBJ2-7; 9 bases align to TRBD1. J was trimmed by 3 bases and V by 8 bases; bases with no gene match: 14. The CDR3 runs 16 residues. CDR3 DNA: TGTGCCAGCTCACCCCGTGTTACAGGGGGCTTCTACGAGCAGTACTTC. This sequence encodes CASSPRVTGGFYEQYF.

The table lists this clonotype with many counts. This rearrangement joins TRBV12-3 or TRBV12-4 to TRBJ1-1; D is possibly TRBD1 (5 bases). CDR3 length: 12 amino acids. V lost 6 bases to trimming and J lost 4 bases, with 9 bases between them. The CDR3 DNA reads TGTGCCAGCAGCCATGGGGCCACTGAAGCTTTCTTT. Protein sequence: CASSHGATEAFF.

A few counts support this clonotype. The rearrangement uses TRBV18 and TRBJ2-7, with TRBD2 matching over 12 bases. The junction had 15 bases not matched to a gene; V was cut back by 2 bases and J by 4 bases. Germline V gene sequence: CDR1 KGHSH, CDR2 LQKENI. This CDR3 is 19 amino acids long. This chain's CDR3 is CASSPAGLAGSLNVYEQYF. The CDR3 DNA is TGTGCCAGCTCACCAGCCGGACTAGCGGGATCCCTGAACGTTTACGAGCAGTACTTC.

A remark on this clonotype: The likely explanation is a read error, given a far larger clone one base away. The chain uses TRBV5-5 and TRBJ1-1; no clear D. The germline V gene has CDR1 SGHKS and CDR2 YYEKEE (reference sequence). CDR3 length: 12 residues. The CDR3 nucleotides read TGTGTCAGCAGCCGAGGGCAGTCGGAAGCTTTCTTT. It encodes CVSSRGQSEAFF.

The V call is TRBV19, the J call TRBJ2-5; 7 bases align to TRBD2. Germline CDR1 LNHDA, CDR2 SQIVND (reference sequence). The CDR3 runs to 15 residues. Trimming cost V 1 base and J 1 base; bases outside gene matches: 3. The CDR3 DNA is TGTGCCAGTAGTATAGCTAGCGGATCCCAAGAGACCCAGTACTTC. It yields the protein CASSIASGSQETQYF.

This clonotype was detected a few times. This rearrangement joins TRBV19 to TRBJ2-2; 7 bases fit TRBD1. The CDR3 has 17 residues. After removal of 2 bases from V and 1 base from J, the junction contained 7 bases not matched to a gene. CDR1 and CDR2 from the germline V gene are LNHDA and SQIVND (reference sequence). The DNA of the CDR3 is TGTGCCAGTAGTATACGGTTGACAGGGAGGAACACCGGGGAGCTGTTTTTT. Protein product: CASSIRLTGRNTGELFF.

The J gene is TRBJ1-1, the V gene TRBV5-6, with D uncertain. The CDR3 runs 15 residues. The V end was cut by 3 bases, the J end by 4 bases, with 16 bases between. Per germline, CDR1 SGHDT and CDR2 YYEEEE. The CDR3 is CASSSFGSCGTEAFF. The CDR3 region has the DNA TGTGCCAGCAGCTCTTTCGGGTCTTGCGGCACTGAAGCTTTCTTT. Complete variable domain (other parts from reference TRBV5-6 and TRBJ1-1): DAGVTQSPTHLIKTRGQQVTLRCSPKSGHDTVSWYQQALGQGPQFIFQYYEEEERQRGNFPDRFSGHQFPNYSSELNVNALLLGDSALYLCASSSFGSCGTEAFFGQGTRLTVV.

The chain combines TRBV6-7 with TRBJ2-7; no firm D call. TRBV6-7 is an ORF, and what it does is uncertain. Trimming cost V 2 bases and J 0 bases, with 26 bases left between them. CDR3 length: 20 amino acids. The CDR3 spells CASSYVYGQAMTHLSYEQYF. CDR3 coding DNA: TGTGCCAGCAGTTACGTATATGGGCAGGCGATGACCCACCTCTCCTACGAGCAGTACTTC.

Only a few counts were recorded for this clonotype. The rearrangement links TRBV7-8 to TRBJ1-4; D is uncertain. CDR3 length: 13 residues. Trimming took off 2 bases at V and 7 bases at J, with 8 bases between the two ends. Germline CDR1 SGHVS, CDR2 FQNEAQ. The CDR3 reads CASSLLRTEKLFF. The CDR3 coding sequence is TGTGCCAGCAGCTTATTACGGACTGAAAAACTGTTTTTT.

This clonotype was counted at least ten times. The chain combines TRBV7-2 with TRBJ2-5; D might be TRBD1 (5 bases). V was pared by 6 bases and J by 4 bases, with 12 bases between. From germline, CDR1 is SGHTA and CDR2 FQGNSA. The CDR3 has 13 amino acids. CDR3 sequence: CASRMTVVETQYF. For the CDR3, the DNA is TGTGCCAGCAGAATGACAGTGGTAGAGACCCAGTACTTC.

The chain recombines TRBV13 with TRBJ1-1; tentatively, D is TRBD1 (5 bases). This CDR3 spans 14 amino acids. Between the trimmed V and J ends, which lost 5 bases and 4 bases, there was a span of 14 bases. Germline V gives CDR1 PRHDT, CDR2 FYEKMQ (reference sequence). DNA of the CDR3: TGTGCCAGCAGCGTACTAAGGGGACTCACTGAAGCTTTCTTT. Amino acid sequence: CASSVLRGLTEAFF.